The 21 T cell receptor beta chains presented below share a single source sample, sequenced in a study of shared clonotypes between healthy human individuals. Assay used: immunoSEQ multiplex PCR; TCRdb lists only in-frame clones, some missing. The table has 2 million to 2.5 million clones, around 95% seen once. Sequenced sample: naive CD4+ T cells sorted from blood. The subset is: CD45RA+ positively selected. The source of these receptors is a man aged 18 to 35 in good health.

As concerns this clone: No DNA is shown, since the ends of the CDR3 on it are uncertain; the CDR3 is the one TCRdb lists. V is TRBV18 and J is TRBJ2-7. The CDR3 is 15 residues long, ends included. From germline, CDR1 is KGHSH and CDR2 LQKENI. CDR3 sequence reads: CASSSDFRGLNEQYF.

The rearrangement uses TRBV10-2 and TRBJ1-6; TRBD1 aligns across 7 bases. Germline trimming cut 3 bases from V and 6 bases from J; bases unmatched to any gene: 2. Germline V CDR1 and CDR2: WSHSY, SAAADI. CDR3 length equals 14 residues. The CDR3 coding sequence is TGCGCCAGCAGTGAACAGGGGACTAATTCACCCCTCCACTTT. Translating it yields CASSEQGTNSPLHF.

The rearrangement uses TRBV18 and TRBJ2-3; tentative D call: TRBD1 (6 bases). Trimming took 6 bases from V and 4 from J, leaving 11 bases between them. This CDR3 has 13 amino acids. Germline V gene sequence: CDR1 KGHSH, CDR2 LQKENI. This CDR3 reads CASSTGFADTQYF. The CDR3 DNA follows: TGTGCCAGCTCCACAGGGTTCGCAGATACGCAGTATTTT.

The chain is built from TRBV6-1 and TRBJ1-5; no clear D. This CDR3 spans 14 amino acids. V was clipped by 0 bases and J by 6 bases, with 9 bases between them. Germline-derived CDR1 and CDR2 are MNHNS and SASEGT. The CDR3 reads CASSEALEGQPQHF. The CDR3 DNA follows: TGTGCCAGCAGTGAAGCGCTCGAGGGTCAGCCCCAGCATTTT.

V usage is TRBV11-2 and J usage is TRBJ1-4, with D perhaps matching TRBD1 (6 bases). The V end lost 3 bases, the J end lost 4 bases, and 9 bases lay between the germline ends. This CDR3 region has 14 residues. Germline CDR1 reads SGHAT; CDR2 reads FQNNGV. The CDR3 is CASSFTGINEKLFF. As DNA, the CDR3 is TGTGCCAGCAGCTTCACAGGGATTAATGAAAAACTGTTTTTT. Using reference TRBV11-2 and TRBJ1-4 for the parts outside the CDR3, the full variable domain is EAGVAQSPRYKIIEKRQSVAFWCNPISGHATLYWYQQILGQGPKLLIQFQNNGVVDDSQLPKDRFSAERLKGVDSTLKIQPAKLEDSAVYLCASSFTGINEKLFFGSGTQLSVL.

The chain joins TRBV28 to TRBJ2-5; D possibly matches TRBD1 or TRBD2 (5 bases each). The CDR3 is made up of 15 amino acids. Germline V lookup: CDR1 MDHEN, CDR2 SYDVKM. Trimming took off 3 bases at V and 1 base at J, with 12 bases between the two ends. In DNA form, the CDR3 reads TGTGCCAGCAGTTTGCCGACGGGACCCCAAGAGACCCAGTACTTC. It is translated as CASSLPTGPQETQYF.

The gene calls are TRBV11-2 and TRBJ2-2; D uncertain. The germline V and J ends were trimmed by 5 bases and 3 bases, with 4 bases remaining between them. CDR3 size: 12 residues. Germline-derived CDR1 and CDR2 are SGHAT and FQNNGV. Written as DNA, the CDR3 is TGTGCCAGCAGCCCCCACACCGGGGAGCTGTTTTTT. Translation gives CASSPHTGELFF.

The count of this clone is one. The chain links TRBV6-5 to TRBJ1-1; D unclear. Germline V gene lookup returns CDR1 MNHEY and CDR2 SVGAGI. This CDR3 has 14 residues. Deletions cut 2 bases from V and 1 base from J, with 8 bases between. This chain's CDR3 is CASSYTRQNTEAFF. The CDR3 coding sequence is TGTGCCAGCAGTTACACGAGACAGAACACTGAAGCTTTCTTT.

This chain connects TRBV11-2 to TRBJ1-2, with 7 bases aligning to TRBD1. Per the germline V gene, CDR1 is SGHAT and CDR2 is FQNNGV. V dropped 1 base and J dropped 2; count of bases not matched to a gene: 4. This CDR3 has 15 amino acids. The CDR3 coding sequence is TGTGCCAGCAGCTTAGCCCTGACAGGGAACTATGGCTACACCTTC. This encodes CASSLALTGNYGYTF. The variable domain in full, completed from reference TRBV11-2 and TRBJ1-2, reads EAGVAQSPRYKIIEKRQSVAFWCNPISGHATLYWYQQILGQGPKLLIQFQNNGVVDDSQLPKDRFSAERLKGVDSTLKIQPAKLEDSAVYLCASSLALTGNYGYTFGSGTRLTVV.

The chain is built from TRBV2 and TRBJ2-7; the D is unclear. CDR1 is SNHLY, CDR2 FYNNEI, per germline. V was shortened by 4 bases and J by 2 bases, with 9 bases between the two germline ends. This CDR3 has 13 residues. CDR3 region: CASSVRRTYEQYF. The DNA of the CDR3 is TGTGCCAGCAGTGTGAGACGGACCTACGAGCAGTACTTC.

This chain connects TRBV5-6 to TRBJ2-5; TRBD1 matches 7 bases. There are 15 residues in the CDR3. Germline V lookup: CDR1 SGHDT, CDR2 YYEEEE. V dropped 6 bases and J dropped 0; count of bases not matched to a gene: 8. The CDR3 protein is CASTLIRGYQETQYF. For the CDR3, the DNA is TGTGCCAGCACCCTAATCAGGGGGTACCAAGAGACCCAGTACTTC.

The V and J genes are TRBV27 and TRBJ1-4; 9 nucleotides agree with TRBD1. Germline CDR1 is MNHEY and CDR2 is SMNVEV (reference sequence). V was clipped by 3 bases and J by 7 bases; unmatched bases: 6. This CDR3 contains 15 residues. CDR3 sequence (DNA): TGTGCCAGCAGTTTCACAGGGGGCGCGTTTGAAAAACTGTTTTTT. This gives the protein CASSFTGGAFEKLFF.

The J gene is TRBJ2-7, the V gene TRBV2; D possibly uses TRBD1 or TRBD2 (5 bases each). Trimming cost V 6 bases and J 4 bases, with 16 bases left between them. Per germline, CDR1 SNHLY and CDR2 FYNNEI. The CDR3 runs 14 residues. The CDR3 nucleotides are TGTGCCAGCAGATGGAACTTTGGGGGATACGAGCAGTACTTC. As protein: CASRWNFGGYEQYF.

The genes are TRBV10-1 and TRBJ2-1; the D gene is possibly TRBD2 (6 bases). CDR1 and CDR2 (germline): WNHNN, SYGVQD (reference sequence). The V end lost 6 bases, the J end lost 9 bases, and 27 bases lay between the germline ends. CDR3 length: 17 residues. The CDR3 region has the DNA TGCGCCAGCAGCGGCGGGGTCGTAGCGAGCTACAACAGTGAGCAGTTCTTC. Protein sequence: CASSGGVVASYNSEQFF.

This sequence joins TRBV25-1 and TRBJ1-2, with D hard to call. The CDR3 is 13 residues long. Germline CDR1 is MGHDK and CDR2 is SYGVNS. The V end lost 5 bases, the J end lost 7 bases, and 14 bases lay between the germline ends. The CDR3 region has the DNA TGTGCCAGCAGTCCCGTTTCGACATCTGGCTACACCTTC. It translates to CASSPVSTSGYTF.

V and J are TRBV10-2 and TRBJ1-1, with D unclear. V gave up 0 bases and J gave up 5 bases, with 13 bases separating them. CDR3 size: 15 residues. Germline CDR1 WSHSY, CDR2 SAAADI. CDR3 DNA sequence: TGCGCCAGCAGTGAGTCAAGGCCCATCGGGACTGAAGCTTTCTTT. Its translation is CASSESRPIGTEAFF.

The chain joins TRBV27 to TRBJ1-6; TRBD1 matches at 8 bases. CDR3 length: 18 residues. J was trimmed by 6 bases and V by 0 bases; bases with no gene match: 10. The V gene's germline CDR1 is MNHEY and CDR2 SMNVEV (reference sequence). CDR3 in amino acids: CASSLSAATGAPNSPLHF. The CDR3, as DNA: TGTGCCAGCAGTTTATCAGCGGCGACAGGGGCGCCTAATTCACCCCTCCACTTT.

This clone was seen only a few times. The gene calls are TRBV7-9 and TRBJ1-2, with unresolved D. V dropped 1 base and J dropped 6 bases, with 9 bases sitting between them. The CDR3 is 13 residues long. Germline V gene sequence: CDR1 SEHNR, CDR2 FQNEAQ (reference sequence). The CDR3 sequence is CASSLGKLDGYTF. In nucleotides, the CDR3 is TGTGCCAGCAGCTTAGGGAAGCTGGATGGCTACACCTTC.

Details on this clone: This CDR3 is also generated by other DNA sequences in the sample. This chain joins TRBV6-6 and TRBJ1-2; D ambiguous. Germline loops: CDR1 MNHNY, CDR2 SVGAGI (reference sequence). Trimming cost V 3 bases and J 4 bases, with 9 bases left between them. The CDR3 is made up of 13 amino acids. CDR3 coding DNA: TGTGCCAGCAGTTATTTGGGTTCCTATGGCTACACCTTC. Amino acids: CASSYLGSYGYTF.

V usage is TRBV11-2 and J usage is TRBJ2-7; 11 nucleotides agree with TRBD1. V shed 5 bases and J 4 bases; nucleotides not matched to a gene: 10. CDR1 and CDR2 from the germline V gene are SGHAT and FQNNGV. The CDR3 extends over 16 amino acids. Here the CDR3 DNA reads TGTGCCAGCAGCCCCCGGGACAGGGGGTCCCAATACGAGCAGTACTTC. This codes for CASSPRDRGSQYEQYF.

The chain links TRBV2 to TRBJ2-7; TRBD2 aligns across 9 bases. After removal of 7 bases from V and 7 bases from J, the junction contained 11 bases not matched to a gene. This CDR3 has 14 residues. Germline V gene sequence: CDR1 SNHLY, CDR2 FYNNEI. For the CDR3, the DNA is TGTGCCAGCATCGGGGCTAGCGGGGTAGGAGAGCAGTACTTC. Amino acid sequence: CASIGASGVGEQYF.